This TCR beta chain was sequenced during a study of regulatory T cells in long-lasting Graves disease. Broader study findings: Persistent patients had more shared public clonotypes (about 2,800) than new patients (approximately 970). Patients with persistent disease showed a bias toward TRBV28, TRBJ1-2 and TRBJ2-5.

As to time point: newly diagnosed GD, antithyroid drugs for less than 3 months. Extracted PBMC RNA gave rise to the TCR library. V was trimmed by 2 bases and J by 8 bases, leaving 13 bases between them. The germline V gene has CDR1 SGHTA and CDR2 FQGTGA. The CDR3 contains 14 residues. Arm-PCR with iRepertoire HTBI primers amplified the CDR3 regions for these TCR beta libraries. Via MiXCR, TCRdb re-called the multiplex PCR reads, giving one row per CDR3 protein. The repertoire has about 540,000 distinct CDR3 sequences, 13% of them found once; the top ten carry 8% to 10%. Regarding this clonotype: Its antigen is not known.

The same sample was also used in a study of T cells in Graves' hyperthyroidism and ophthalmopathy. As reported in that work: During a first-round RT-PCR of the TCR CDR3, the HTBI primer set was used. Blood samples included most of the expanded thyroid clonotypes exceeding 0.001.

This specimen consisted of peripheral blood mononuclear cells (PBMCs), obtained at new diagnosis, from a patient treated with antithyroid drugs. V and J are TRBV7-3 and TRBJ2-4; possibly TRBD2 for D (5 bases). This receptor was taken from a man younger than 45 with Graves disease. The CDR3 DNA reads TGTGCCAGCAGCTTAGAACTCGGACTGGACATTCAGTACTTC. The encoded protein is CASSLELGLDIQYF.